The 10 T cell receptor beta chains below were found in one sample sequenced in a study of PD-1 and CTLA-4 blockade in melanoma. Assay: immunoSEQ multiplex PCR; the TCRdb copy retains only in-frame clones and omits some. Found here are 30,000 or so clones, 75% to 95% of them singletons; the top ten hold roughly 8.6%. The sample in question was CD8+ T cells from peripheral blood, obtained from a patient given anti-PD-1 treatment. These receptors were obtained from a human donor with melanoma.

This chain joins TRBV9 and TRBJ2-1; tentative D call: TRBD2 (6 bases). The germline V gene encodes CDR1 SGDLS and CDR2 YYNGEE. The V end lost 4 bases, the J end lost 9 bases, and 14 bases lay between the germline ends. This CDR3 is 13 amino acids long. The CDR3 bases are TGTGCCAGCAGCCCGGGACTTCCGGGTGAGCAGTTCTTC. This sequence encodes CASSPGLPGEQFF.

The gene calls are TRBV28 and TRBJ1-5, with 9 bases matching TRBD1. Germline V gives CDR1 MDHEN, CDR2 SYDVKM. V gave up 4 bases and J gave up 6 bases; unmatched junction bases: 10. The CDR3 totals 16 residues. CDR3 in amino acids: CASSSLFDRGGQPQHF. The DNA of the CDR3 is TGTGCCAGCAGTTCTCTCTTTGACAGGGGGGGTCAGCCCCAGCATTTT.

The sample holds a few counts of this clone. The V and J genes are TRBV30 and TRBJ1-5; 10 bases match TRBD1. The V gene end was trimmed by 3 bases and the J gene end by 9 bases; junction bases not matched to a gene: 5. The CDR3 contains 13 residues. The germline gives CDR1 GTSNPN, CDR2 SVGIG (reference sequence). The CDR3 reads CAWRWDRGGPQHF. The CDR3 region has the DNA TGTGCCTGGAGGTGGGACAGGGGCGGGCCCCAGCATTTT.

V gene TRBV19 combines with J gene TRBJ2-3; 7 positions agree with TRBD2. The V and J ends lost 5 bases and 5 bases, in that order; junction bases with no gene match: 4. Looked up from germline, CDR1 is LNHDA and CDR2 is SQIVND (reference sequence). The CDR3 consists of 13 residues. DNA of the CDR3: TGTGCCAGTAGTTCCCGGACTAGAGATACGCAGTATTTT. This gives the protein CASSSRTRDTQYF.

For the CDR3, the DNA is TGCAGCGCATCGGGACTATCAAACAATGAGCAGTTCTTC. The encoded protein is CSASGLSNNEQFF. This rearrangement joins TRBV29-1 to TRBJ2-1; 7 bases match TRBD2. Trimming at V came to 7 bases and at J to 5 bases, leaving 8 bases not matched to a gene. The germline V gene encodes CDR1 SQVTM and CDR2 ANQGSEA. This CDR3 region has 13 residues.

The rearrangement links TRBV7-9 to TRBJ2-3; D call uncertain. The V end lost 6 bases, the J end lost 2 bases, and 21 bases lay between the germline ends. Germline V gives CDR1 SEHNR, CDR2 FQNEAQ (reference sequence). The CDR3 is 17 amino acids. The CDR3 bases are TGTGCCAGCAGGACGCGGCTCCCGGGCCCCCTCACAGATACGCAGTATTTT. Protein product: CASRTRLPGPLTDTQYF.

V gene TRBV6-5 combines with J gene TRBJ1-4; D is unresolved. The CDR3 is 15 residues long. The germline CDR1 and CDR2 sequences are MNHEY and SVGAGI. V dropped 5 bases and J dropped 3 bases, with 13 bases sitting between them. The CDR3 region is CASSPYPGANEKLFF. The CDR3 bases are TGTGCCAGCAGTCCTTACCCCGGAGCTAATGAAAAACTGTTTTTT.

J is TRBJ2-1 and V is TRBV27, with 8 bases that match TRBD2. The J segment lost 7 bases and the V segment lost 8 bases, leaving 10 bases of the junction unmatched. The CDR3 runs 14 residues. Per germline, CDR1 MNHEY and CDR2 SMNVEV (reference sequence). The CDR3 region is CASWVSPGGNEQFF. The CDR3 DNA follows: TGTGCCAGCTGGGTCAGCCCGGGAGGGAATGAGCAGTTCTTC.

This chain uses TRBV15 with TRBJ1-1; no clear D gene. This CDR3 is 15 amino acids long. In germline, CDR1 is LNHNV, CDR2 YYDKDF (reference sequence). V gave up 3 bases and J gave up 2 bases, with 13 bases separating them. CDR3 nucleotide sequence: TGTGCCACCAGCAGGGCCGATCGAGGTAACACTGAAGCTTTCTTT. It codes for CATSRADRGNTEAFF.

V usage is TRBV9 and J usage is TRBJ1-2; D not certain. Deletions cut 3 bases from V and 2 bases from J, with 14 bases between. This CDR3 spans 15 amino acids. The germline CDR1 and CDR2 sequences are SGDLS and YYNGEE. This chain's CDR3 is CASSGWAGPNYGYTF. For the CDR3, the DNA is TGTGCCAGCAGCGGTTGGGCAGGACCAAACTATGGCTACACCTTC.